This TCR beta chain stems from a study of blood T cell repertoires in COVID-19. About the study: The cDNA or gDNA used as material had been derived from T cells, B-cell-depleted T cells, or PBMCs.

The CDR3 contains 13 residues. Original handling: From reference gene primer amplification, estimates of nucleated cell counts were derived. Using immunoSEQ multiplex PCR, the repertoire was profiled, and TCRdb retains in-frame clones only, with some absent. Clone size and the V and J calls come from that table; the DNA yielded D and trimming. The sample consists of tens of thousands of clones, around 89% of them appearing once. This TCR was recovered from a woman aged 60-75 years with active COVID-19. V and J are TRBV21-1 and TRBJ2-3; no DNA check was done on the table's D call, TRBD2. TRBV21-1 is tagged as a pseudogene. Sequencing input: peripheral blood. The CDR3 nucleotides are TGTGCCACCCTAGCGGAAAACACAGATACGCAGTATTTT. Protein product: CATLAENTDTQYF.